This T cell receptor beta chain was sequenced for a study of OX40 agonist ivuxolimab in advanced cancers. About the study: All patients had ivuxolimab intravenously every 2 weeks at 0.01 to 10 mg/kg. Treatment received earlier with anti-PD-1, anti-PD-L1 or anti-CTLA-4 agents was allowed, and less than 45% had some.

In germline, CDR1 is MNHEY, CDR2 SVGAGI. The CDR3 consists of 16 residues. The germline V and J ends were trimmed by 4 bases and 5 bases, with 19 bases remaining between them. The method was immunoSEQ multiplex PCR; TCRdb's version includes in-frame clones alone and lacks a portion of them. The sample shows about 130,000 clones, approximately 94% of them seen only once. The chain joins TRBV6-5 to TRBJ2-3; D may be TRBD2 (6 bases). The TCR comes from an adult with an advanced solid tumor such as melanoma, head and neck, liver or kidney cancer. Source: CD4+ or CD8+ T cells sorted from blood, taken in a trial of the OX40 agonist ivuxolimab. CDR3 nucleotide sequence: TGTGCCAGCAGTTCCCGTTTGGAGGGGCCCTTAGATACGCAGTATTTT. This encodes CASSSRLEGPLDTQYF.